This paragraph reports one TCR beta chain. No antigen is known for it. It has no much larger one-base neighbor in the sample; base qualities were not kept. This sample was taken from a study of T cell changes during pregnancy in multiple sclerosis (dated by TCRdb to the late 2010s). Study-wide context: Changes in the T cell repertoire over the course of pregnancy were examined in this study in women with multiple sclerosis.

Receptors were amplified or captured by the immunoSEQ multiplex PCR assay. TCRdb obtained this table from immuneACCESS and retained in-frame rearrangements with V and J assigned. These tables miss some clones; where compared with another copy, unresolved V genes account for less than half of the shortfall, and the remainder is unexplained. The sample data list some 100,000 clones, and approximately 94% of these were observed just once. In total, the top ten clones hold more than 0.95% of the sample. Trimming removed 0 bases from V and 1 base from J, leaving 11 bases between the germline ends. Inclusive of the bounding cysteine and phenylalanine, the CDR3 is 16 residues long. The sequence is cut down to CDR3 DNA, 48 bases in frame from base 1. From the germline V gene, CDR1 is MNHEY and CDR2 is SVGAGI.

Rearrangement joined TRBV6-5 to TRBJ2-3, with TRBD2 tentatively as D gene (6 bases match). The receptor comes from a female donor with multiple sclerosis, enrolled in a pregnancy study. The sample here was peripheral blood, taken in the second trimester of pregnancy. The CDR3 protein sequence reads: CASSYSGREGTDTQYF. Here is the DNA: TGTGCCAGCAGTTACTCTGGGCGGGAAGGCACAGATACGCAGTATTTT.